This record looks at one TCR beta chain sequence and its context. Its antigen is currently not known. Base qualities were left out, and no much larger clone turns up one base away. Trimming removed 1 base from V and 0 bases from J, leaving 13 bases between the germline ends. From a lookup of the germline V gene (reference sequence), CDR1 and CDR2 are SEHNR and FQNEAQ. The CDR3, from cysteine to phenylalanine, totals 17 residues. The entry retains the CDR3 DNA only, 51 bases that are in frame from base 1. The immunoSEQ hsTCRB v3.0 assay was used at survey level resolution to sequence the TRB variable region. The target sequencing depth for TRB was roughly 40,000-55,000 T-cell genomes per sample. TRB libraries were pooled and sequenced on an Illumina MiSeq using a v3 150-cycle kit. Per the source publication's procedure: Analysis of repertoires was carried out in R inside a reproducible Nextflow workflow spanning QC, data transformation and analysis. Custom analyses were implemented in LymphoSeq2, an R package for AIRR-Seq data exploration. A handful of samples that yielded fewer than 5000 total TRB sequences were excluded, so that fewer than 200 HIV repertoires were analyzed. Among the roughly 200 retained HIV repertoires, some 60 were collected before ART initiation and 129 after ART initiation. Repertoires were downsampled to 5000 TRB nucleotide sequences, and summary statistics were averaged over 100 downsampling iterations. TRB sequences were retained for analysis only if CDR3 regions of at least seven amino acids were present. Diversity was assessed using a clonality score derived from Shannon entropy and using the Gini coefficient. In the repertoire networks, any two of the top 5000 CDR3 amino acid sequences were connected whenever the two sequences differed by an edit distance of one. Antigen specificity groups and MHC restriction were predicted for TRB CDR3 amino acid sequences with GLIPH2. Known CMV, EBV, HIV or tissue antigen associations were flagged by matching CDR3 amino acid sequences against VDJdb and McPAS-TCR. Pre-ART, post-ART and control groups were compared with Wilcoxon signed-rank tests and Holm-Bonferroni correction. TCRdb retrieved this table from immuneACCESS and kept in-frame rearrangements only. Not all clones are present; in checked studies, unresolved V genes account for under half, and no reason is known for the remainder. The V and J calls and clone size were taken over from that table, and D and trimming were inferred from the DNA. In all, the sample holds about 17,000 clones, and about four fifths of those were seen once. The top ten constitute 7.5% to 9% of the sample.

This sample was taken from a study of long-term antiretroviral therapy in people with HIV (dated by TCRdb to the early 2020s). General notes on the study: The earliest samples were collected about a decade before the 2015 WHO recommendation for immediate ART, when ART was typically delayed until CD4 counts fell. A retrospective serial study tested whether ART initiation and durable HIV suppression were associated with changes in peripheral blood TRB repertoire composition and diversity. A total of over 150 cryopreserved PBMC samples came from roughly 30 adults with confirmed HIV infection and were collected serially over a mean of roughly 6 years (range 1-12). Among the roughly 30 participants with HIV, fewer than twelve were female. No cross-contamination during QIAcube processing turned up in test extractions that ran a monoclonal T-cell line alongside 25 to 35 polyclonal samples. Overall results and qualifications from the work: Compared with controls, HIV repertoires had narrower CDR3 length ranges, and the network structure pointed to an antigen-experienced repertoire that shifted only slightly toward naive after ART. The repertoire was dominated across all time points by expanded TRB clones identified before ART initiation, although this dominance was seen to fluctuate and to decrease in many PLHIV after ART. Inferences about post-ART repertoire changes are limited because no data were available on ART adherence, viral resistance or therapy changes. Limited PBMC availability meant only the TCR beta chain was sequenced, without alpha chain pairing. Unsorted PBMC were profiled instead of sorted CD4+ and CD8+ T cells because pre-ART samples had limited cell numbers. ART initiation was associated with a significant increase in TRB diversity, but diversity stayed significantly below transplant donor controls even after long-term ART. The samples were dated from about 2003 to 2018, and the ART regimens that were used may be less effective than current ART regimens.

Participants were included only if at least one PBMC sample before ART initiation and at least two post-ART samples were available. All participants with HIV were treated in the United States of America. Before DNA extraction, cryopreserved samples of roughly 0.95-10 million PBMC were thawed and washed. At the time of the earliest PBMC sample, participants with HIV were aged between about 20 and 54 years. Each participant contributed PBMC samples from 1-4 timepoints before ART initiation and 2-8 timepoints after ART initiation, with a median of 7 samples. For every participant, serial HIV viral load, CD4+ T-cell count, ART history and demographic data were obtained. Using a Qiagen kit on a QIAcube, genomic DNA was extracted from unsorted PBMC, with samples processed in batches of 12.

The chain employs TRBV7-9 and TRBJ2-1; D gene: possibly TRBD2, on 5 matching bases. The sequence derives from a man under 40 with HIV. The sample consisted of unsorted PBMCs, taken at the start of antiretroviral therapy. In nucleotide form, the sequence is TGTGCCAGCAGCTTAGTCCACGCGGGTAGCTCCTACAATGAGCAGTTCTTC. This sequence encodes CASSLVHAGSSYNEQFF.